This paragraph reports one T cell receptor (beta chain). This clonotype was counted ten times or more. There is no known antigen for this receptor. No much larger clone exists at a distance of one base, and base qualities are not known. The data are from a study of CD8 T cells in ankylosing spondylitis (dated 2017 in TCRdb). Regarding the research as a whole: To find TCR variants linked to disease, the study profiled T cell receptor beta repertoires in ankylosing spondylitis patients and healthy donors. Samples of peripheral blood were taken, and for ankylosing spondylitis patients, synovial fluid was collected as well. The full study cohort comprised 25 or so ankylosing spondylitis patients and over a hundred healthy donors.

What the study reported, not specific to this receptor: Significant enrichment of the disease-linked clones was reported in matched synovial fluid samples from ankylosing spondylitis patients. A TCR beta motif made up of fewer than 10 highly homologous amino acid variants appeared to be characteristic of blood from ankylosing spondylitis patients. Some motif variants were previously reported in synovial fluid and blood of reactive arthritis patients, suggesting common disease-initiation mechanisms. The disease-linked clones showed a CD8+ phenotype and occurred at relatively low frequencies in peripheral blood.

These reads were obtained on an Illumina HiSeq 2500. Quantitative 5'-RACE with molecular barcodes was the method used to prepare the TCR beta libraries. The study's processing was this. Disease-linked TCR variants were identified with a new computational method built on a probabilistic model of VDJ rearrangement. In TCRdb, the public reads were trimmed at Q25 with fastp and aligned with MiXCR, with productive beta chains retained. For every CDR3 protein sequence, its rows merge into one entry that carries the most common genes and DNA. The V and J calls and clone size come from TCRdb's table, not from the authors' own analysis. The sample includes about 460,000 distinct CDR3 sequences, with about 5% observed a single time. 3.5% of the sample comes from the top ten. The CDR3 has 13 amino acids, counting the end cysteine and phenylalanine. The entry retains the CDR3 DNA only, 39 bases that are in frame from base 1. V and J are trimmed by 7 bases and 3 bases, and the gene matches miss 7 bases of the junction. Sequences DFQATT (CDR1) and SNEGSKA (CDR2) are obtained from the germline V gene (reference sequence).

What was sequenced was blood, either unsorted or a sorted T cell fraction (not recorded which). The origin of this receptor is a male donor with ankylosing spondylitis. The rearranged segments are TRBV20-1 and TRBJ2-3, with 7 bases aligning to TRBD2. Read as DNA, the sequence is TGCAGTGTTGGGAGCGGGATTACAGATACGCAGTATTTT. Its product reads: CSVGSGITDTQYF.